The present T cell receptor beta chain was sequenced within a study of T cell responses to AZD1222 COVID-19 vaccine. General study points: Receipt of two AZD1222 doses was followed by a rise in Spike-specific TCR breadth and depth. Most donors were white British, females outnumbered males, and clonal diversity was possibly underestimated. None of the repertoires were sampled until the peak T cell response had passed.

The ends were cut back, 8 bases at V and 7 bases at J, with 21 bases in the middle. Germline CDR1 and CDR2: LNHDA and SQIVND (reference sequence). This CDR3 comprises 14 residues. TCRdb's copy holds only in-frame clones and misses some; the assay was immunoSEQ multiplex PCR. The profile shows approximately 160,000 clones, over 75% of them singletons. With respect to this clone: Its specificity is not known.

This chain uses TRBV19 with TRBJ2-7; TRBD2 is a possible D gene (6 bases). This sample comprised peripheral blood, obtained on day 0 of AZD1222 vaccination. This clonotype was obtained from an adult in good health. As DNA, the CDR3 is TGTGCCAGTGGAGGGGACGGGCGTTTGGCAGAGCAGTACTTC. It specifies CASGGDGRLAEQYF.